The subject of this entry is one T cell receptor (beta chain). The data derive from a study of blood T cell repertoires in COVID-19. Study in general: COVID-19 samples, acute and convalescent, were from the United States, Italy and Spain. PBMCs, B-cell-depleted T cells, or T cells were the source of the cDNA or gDNA that made up the material.

As originally analysed: Counts of nucleated cells, estimated from reference gene primer amplification, were obtained. Only in-frame clones appear in the TCRdb table, and some are missing; sequencing was by immunoSEQ multiplex PCR. V and J calls and clone size are copied from that table; D and trimming were computed from the DNA. This table has 99,000 or so clones, roughly nine tenths appearing once. The germline gives CDR1 LGHNA, CDR2 YSLEER. V trimming: 0 bases; J trimming: 6 bases; junction bases outside the gene matches: 6. The CDR3 runs to 15 residues. Material: peripheral blood. The V gene is TRBV4-3, the J gene TRBJ2-7; 9 bases are shared with TRBD1. The clonotype comes from a human donor in a cohort sampled during active COVID-19. CDR3 nucleotide sequence: TGCGCCAGCAGCCAAGATTCTACAGGGGGCCTCGAGCAGTACTTC. It translates to CASSQDSTGGLEQYF.